The clone carrying this T cell receptor beta chain was seen once. The antigen is undetermined. Data came from immunoSEQ multiplex PCR; TCRdb stores just in-frame clones and leaves some out. The sample has roughly 850,000 clones; about 96% are singletons. Trimming left V 4 bases short and J 2 bases short, with 15 bases between. This CDR3 is built from 15 residues. CDR1 and CDR2 from the germline V gene are SGHKS and YYEKEE (reference sequence). These data come from a study of shared clonotypes between healthy human individuals. Across the study: The people who gave samples were a couple of women and a few men aged 18 to 49. Regarding the study as a whole: Relative to their counterparts shared across all four donors, non-shared clonotypes exhibited diminished generation probabilities.

Naive CD8 cells, CD45RO-negative and positively selected for CCR7, excluded terminally differentiated effector memory CD45RA+ cells. Donors were Caucasian adults residing in Nashville, Tennessee, USA. Source material: naive CD8+ T cells sorted from blood. This receptor was taken from a man aged 25 to 45 in good health. The J gene is TRBJ1-2, the V gene TRBV5-5; D is undetermined. In DNA, the CDR3 is TGTGCCAGCAGCGTGTCGAGGGCCCTAAACTATGGCTACACCTTC. Translated, it gives CASSVSRALNYGYTF. Supplemented by reference TRBV5-5 and TRBJ1-2, the full variable domain reads DAGVTQSPTHLIKTRGQQVTLRCSPISGHKSVSWYQQVLGQGPQFIFQYYEKEERGRGNFPDRFSARQFPNYSSELNVNALLLGDSALYLCASSVSRALNYGYTFGSGTRLTVV.